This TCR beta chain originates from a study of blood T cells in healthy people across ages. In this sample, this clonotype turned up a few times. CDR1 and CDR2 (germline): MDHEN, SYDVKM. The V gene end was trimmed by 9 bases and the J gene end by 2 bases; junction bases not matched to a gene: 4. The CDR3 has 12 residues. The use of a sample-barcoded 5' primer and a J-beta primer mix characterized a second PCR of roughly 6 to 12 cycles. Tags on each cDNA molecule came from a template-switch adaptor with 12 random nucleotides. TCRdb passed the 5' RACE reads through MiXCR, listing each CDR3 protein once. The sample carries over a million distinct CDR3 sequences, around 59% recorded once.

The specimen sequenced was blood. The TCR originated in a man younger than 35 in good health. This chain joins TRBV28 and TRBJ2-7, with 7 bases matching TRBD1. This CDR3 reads CASKDRAYEQYF. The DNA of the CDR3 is TGTGCCAGTAAAGACAGGGCCTACGAGCAGTACTTC.